This entry describes one TCR beta chain. The antigen is not known. This sample is drawn from a study of T-cell reconstitution after alpha-beta-depleted transplantation in children. Broader study findings: Surviving recipient cells, namely T cells and thymic progenitors, were the source of high day-60 TCRbeta diversity in some patients. Several hundred expanded graft clones reportedly were the source of alpha-beta T cells about two months after transplant. Newly made T cells mostly supplied T-cell counts and diversity one year after transplant.

Germline trimming cut 6 bases from V and 4 bases from J; bases unmatched to any gene: 9. The germline CDR1 and CDR2 sequences are MDHEN and SYDVKM. The CDR3 runs to 15 residues. TCRbeta library preparation incorporated unique molecular identifiers. TCRdb reprocessed the PCR reads via MiXCR and lists one record per CDR3 protein. Seen here are 500,000 or so distinct CDR3 sequences, around 10% observed once, and the top ten hold about 14%. Sequencing used PBMCs, mostly from graft donor cells, obtained 180 days after TCRalphabeta/CD19-depleted stem cell transplant. The receptor comes from a female patient aged 2-9 years who had a stem cell transplant for aplastic anemia, so the T cells may come from the graft donor. V usage is TRBV28 and J usage is TRBJ1-5, with TRBD1 matching over 7 bases. DNA of the CDR3: TGTGCCAGCAGACTCTCCGACAGGGTTAATCAGCCCCAGCATTTT. This encodes CASRLSDRVNQPQHF.